Following are 18 T cell receptor beta chains from one sample sequenced in a study of blood T cell repertoires in COVID-19. Measured with immunoSEQ multiplex PCR; TCRdb has only the in-frame clones, and not every one. Among about 290,000 clones, about nine tenths were seen once, and the ten largest hold about 1.8%. Material: PBMCs or T cells enriched from blood (not recorded which). These receptors were taken from a middle-aged woman who had recovered from COVID-19.

The V and J genes are TRBV2 and TRBJ2-7; TRBD2 agrees at 14 bases. Germline loops: CDR1 SNHLY, CDR2 FYNNEI. The trim removed 10 bases at V and 3 bases at J, leaving 2 bases unmatched. This CDR3 is built from 13 residues. The CDR3 is CAKGTSGSYEQYF. CDR3 nucleotides: TGTGCCAAAGGGACTAGCGGGAGCTACGAGCAGTACTTC.

The chain links TRBV30 to TRBJ1-1; the match to TRBD1 covers 9 bases. Unmatched junction bases numbered 13, after V lost 8 bases and J lost 3 bases. CDR1 is GTSNPN and CDR2 is SVGIG in the germline V gene (reference sequence). The CDR3 consists of 15 residues. The DNA of the CDR3 is TGTGCCGTAAATCGGGACAGGGTTACTCACACTGAAGCTTTCTTT. Encoded protein: CAVNRDRVTHTEAFF.

V usage is TRBV2 and J usage is TRBJ2-1, with TRBD2 as a possible D gene (6 bases). Per the germline V gene, CDR1 is SNHLY and CDR2 is FYNNEI. The V end lost 6 bases, the J end lost 3 bases, and 9 bases lay between the germline ends. The CDR3 spans 13 residues. The CDR3 region is CASSGGSYNEQFF. CDR3 nucleotides: TGTGCCAGCAGCGGGGGTAGCTACAATGAGCAGTTCTTC.

The chain carries TRBV3-1 (or the pseudogene TRBV3-2) and TRBJ1-2; D possibly corresponds to TRBD1 (5 bases). Between the trimmed V and J ends, which lost 1 base and 5 bases, there was a span of 8 bases. CDR1 is LGHDT, CDR2 YNNKEL, per germline (reference sequence). The CDR3 sequence is 13 residues long. This CDR3 reads CASSQAQGYGYTF. For the CDR3, the DNA is TGTGCCAGCAGCCAAGCTCAGGGTTATGGCTACACCTTC.

The chain recombines TRBV18 with TRBJ1-5, with D hard to call. Trimming removed 4 bases from V and 0 bases from J, with 10 bases in between. This CDR3 region has 15 residues. The germline CDR1 and CDR2 sequences are KGHSH and LQKENI. CDR3 residues: CASSLRRDSNQPQHF. The CDR3 nucleotides read TGTGCCAGCTCACTTAGACGGGATAGCAATCAGCCCCAGCATTTT.

The chain links TRBV9 to TRBJ2-3; 12 positions agree with TRBD2. The CDR3 runs to 15 residues. After removal of 3 bases from V and 7 bases from J, the junction contained 6 bases not matched to a gene. Germline CDR1 SGDLS, CDR2 YYNGEE. CDR3 sequence reads: CASSATSGRENTQYF. The CDR3 bases are TGTGCCAGCAGCGCGACTAGCGGGAGAGAAAATACGCAGTATTTT.

The J gene is TRBJ1-1, the V gene TRBV5-8; TRBD1 matches at 7 bases. This CDR3 is 16 amino acids long. In germline, CDR1 is SGHTS, CDR2 YDEGEE. V was clipped by 7 bases and J by 5 bases; unmatched bases: 17. CDR3 region: CASPSGQPFIGTEAFF. The CDR3 DNA sequence: TGTGCCAGCCCCTCGGGACAGCCCTTTATTGGGACTGAAGCTTTCTTT.

The chain links TRBV5-1 to TRBJ2-3; 9 nucleotides line up with TRBD2. Looked up from germline, CDR1 is SGHRS and CDR2 is YFSETQ. V lost 7 bases and J lost 3; bases outside the gene matches: 6. The CDR3 spans 14 residues. CDR3 residues: CASSGLARTDTQYF. The DNA of the CDR3 is TGCGCCAGCTCCGGACTAGCGAGGACAGATACGCAGTATTTT.

Remarks on this clone: One end of the junction does not line up with germline, which may come from a read error. V and J are TRBV6-8 and TRBJ1-5, with D unresolved. CDR1 is MNHGY and CDR2 is SAAAGT in the germline V gene. The CDR3 loop spans 11 amino acids. The CDR3 DNA reads as TGTGCCAGCAGTTACTCGACTGGCCCACCCTTT. Its protein product is CASSYSTGPPF.

Details on this clone: Within the sample, other DNA sequences also encode this same CDR3. The chain combines TRBV7-2 with TRBJ2-7; TRBD2 matches 11 bases. V lost 5 bases and J lost 0; bases outside the gene matches: 3. Looked up from germline, CDR1 is SGHTA and CDR2 is FQGNSA. The CDR3 sequence is 15 residues long. The CDR3 is CASSDSGRASYEQYF. The CDR3 nucleotides are TGTGCCAGCAGCGATAGCGGGAGGGCCTCCTACGAGCAGTACTTC.

This rearrangement joins TRBV2 to TRBJ2-3; D is possibly TRBD2 (5 bases). Germline CDR1 and CDR2: SNHLY and FYNNEI. The CDR3 length is 17 residues. V lost 6 bases and J 0 bases, leaving 19 bases between the germline ends. The CDR3 protein is CASRYRSLASSTDTQYF. The CDR3 DNA follows: TGTGCCAGCAGGTACCGTTCTCTAGCTTCAAGCACAGATACGCAGTATTTT.

The CDR3 region has the DNA TGTGCCAGTAGCGTGGGCAGATGGTACGAGCAGTACTTC. Amino acid sequence: CASSVGRWYEQYF. The genes are TRBV19 and TRBJ2-7, with D unclear. In germline, CDR1 is LNHDA, CDR2 SQIVND (reference sequence). CDR3 length equals 13 residues. Trimming took 6 bases from V and 4 from J, leaving 13 bases between them.

The chain has TRBV5-5 and TRBJ1-1; D ambiguous. There are 17 residues in the CDR3. Germline lookup yields CDR1 SGHKS and CDR2 YYEKEE (reference sequence). Trimming pared 3 bases from V and 1 base from J, leaving 19 bases between. The chain's CDR3 is CASSSDPSRATNTEAFF. The CDR3 bases are TGTGCCAGCAGCTCAGACCCATCGCGGGCCACGAACACTGAAGCTTTCTTT.

The V gene is TRBV5-1, the J gene TRBJ2-3, with 11 bases aligning to TRBD2. Germline V gene data show CDR1 as SGHRS and CDR2 as YFSETQ. This CDR3 region has 16 residues. J gave up 6 bases and V 3 bases, and 9 bases lay outside the gene matches. Here the CDR3 DNA reads TGCGCCAGCAGCTCGAGCTTAGCGGGAGGGGCCGATACGCAGTATTTT. Translated, it gives CASSSSLAGGADTQYF.

The chain links TRBV7-9 to TRBJ2-2; D perhaps matches TRBD2 (6 bases). V was pared by 4 bases and J by 4 bases, with 13 bases between. The CDR3 sequence is 15 residues long. CDR1 is SEHNR, CDR2 FQNEAQ, per germline (reference sequence). CDR3 residues: CASSSPRGLTGELFF. Written as DNA, the CDR3 is TGTGCCAGCAGCTCCCCGAGGGGACTCACCGGGGAGCTGTTTTTT.

The chain uses TRBV5-1 and TRBJ2-1, with 7 bases that match TRBD1. CDR1 is SGHRS and CDR2 is YFSETQ in the germline V gene. This CDR3 has 16 residues. V lost 1 base, J lost 9 bases, and 13 bases stayed unmatched. The CDR3 reads CASSLSGTVNFGEQFF. The CDR3 coding sequence is TGCGCCAGCAGCTTGTCCGGGACAGTAAATTTTGGTGAGCAGTTCTTC. The entire variable domain, with the rest obtained from reference TRBV5-1 and TRBJ2-1, is as follows: KAGVTQTPRYLIKTRGQQVTLSCSPISGHRSVSWYQQTPGQGLQFLFEYFSETQRNKGNFPGRFSGRQFSNSRSEMNVSTLELGDSALYLCASSLSGTVNFGEQFFGPGTRLTVL.

V is TRBV14 and J is TRBJ2-1, with D possibly matching TRBD2 (5 bases). The germline gives CDR1 SGHDN, CDR2 FVKESK. The CDR3 runs to 15 residues. V lost 4 bases and J lost 2, with 12 bases in between. The CDR3 region is CASSRRPHTYNEQFF. DNA for the CDR3: TGTGCCAGCAGCCGGAGGCCGCATACCTACAATGAGCAGTTCTTC.

This clone has just a few counts. The chain links TRBV5-1 to TRBJ2-5; tentatively, D is TRBD2 (6 bases). The CDR3 consists of 14 residues. Germline-derived CDR1 and CDR2 are SGHRS and YFSETQ. V lost 0 bases and J 4 bases, leaving 10 bases between the germline ends. Here the CDR3 reads CASSLGRAPETQYF. DNA of the CDR3: TGCGCCAGCAGCTTGGGGAGGGCCCCAGAGACCCAGTACTTC.